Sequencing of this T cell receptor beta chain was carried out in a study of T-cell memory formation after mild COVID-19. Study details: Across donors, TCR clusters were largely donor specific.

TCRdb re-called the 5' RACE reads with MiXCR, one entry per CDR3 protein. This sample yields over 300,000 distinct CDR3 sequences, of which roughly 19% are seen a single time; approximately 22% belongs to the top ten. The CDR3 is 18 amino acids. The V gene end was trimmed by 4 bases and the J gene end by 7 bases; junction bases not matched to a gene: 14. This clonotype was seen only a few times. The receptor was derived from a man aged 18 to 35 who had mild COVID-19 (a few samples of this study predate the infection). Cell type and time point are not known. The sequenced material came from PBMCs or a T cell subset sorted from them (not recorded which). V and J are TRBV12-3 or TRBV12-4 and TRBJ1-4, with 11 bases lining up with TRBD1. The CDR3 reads CASSSLWDRGKGSEKLFF. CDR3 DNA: TGTGCCAGCAGTTCCTTATGGGACAGGGGGAAAGGTAGTGAAAAACTGTTTTTT.